Listed here are 27 T cell receptor beta chains from one sample, sequenced in a study of T-cell memory formation after mild COVID-19. TCRdb fed the 5' RACE reads into MiXCR, producing one record per CDR3 protein. The sample holds fewer than 650,000 distinct CDR3 sequences, roughly 17% seen once. Sequencing was performed on PBMCs or a T cell subset sorted from them (not recorded which). The receptor source for this set is an adult woman who had mild COVID-19 (a few samples of this study predate the infection). Cell type and time point are not known.

The gene calls are TRBV7-9 and TRBJ2-5; D is undetermined. The CDR3 extends over 15 amino acids. V shed 4 bases and J shed 0 bases, with 12 bases lying between them. Germline loops: CDR1 SEHNR, CDR2 FQNEAQ (reference sequence). This CDR3 reads CASSSIPPYQETQYF. CDR3 DNA sequence: TGTGCCAGCAGCTCCATTCCCCCCTACCAAGAGACCCAGTACTTC.

This clonotype occurred a few times. The chain is built from TRBV27 and TRBJ2-7, with 15 bases fitting TRBD2. The CDR3 consists of 20 residues. Germline CDR1 reads MNHEY; CDR2 reads SMNVEV (reference sequence). V dropped 6 bases and J dropped 0; count of bases not matched to a gene: 15. CDR3 DNA sequence: TGTGCCAGCAGCCAGACCCAATCCGGACTAGCGGGAGGGCCCTCCTACGAGCAGTACTTC. This translates into CASSQTQSGLAGGPSYEQYF.

This clonotype was observed at least ten times. The chain carries TRBV24-1 and TRBJ2-7; weak D call: TRBD1 (6 bases). Germline CDR1 reads KGHDR; CDR2 reads SFDVKD. The CDR3 contains 15 residues. Trimming took 8 bases from V and 7 from J, leaving 23 bases between them. CDR3 residues: CATTQGFPSSLEQYF. The CDR3 nucleotides read TGTGCCACCACCCAGGGGTTTCCCTCAAGTTTGGAGCAGTACTTC.

This sequence joins TRBV5-4 and TRBJ2-3; 7 bases agree with TRBD2. Germline CDR1 is SGHNT and CDR2 is YYREEE (reference sequence). The length of the CDR3 is 18 residues. V gave up 4 bases and J gave up 1 base; unmatched junction bases: 15. The CDR3 region has the DNA TGTGCCAGCAGCGGCTTAGCGGGCTCCCTGGCGGGCACAGATACGCAGTATTTT. Translated: CASSGLAGSLAGTDTQYF.

The rearrangement links TRBV5-1 to TRBJ2-5, with TRBD1 identical over 9 bases. This CDR3 region has 17 residues. The V gene's germline CDR1 is SGHRS and CDR2 YFSETQ. With V trimmed by 0 bases and J by 2 bases, 8 bases remained unmatched. The DNA for the CDR3 is TGCGCCAGCAGCTTGGGTCTGGGACAGGGAGGGCAAGAGACCCAGTACTTC. Residues: CASSLGLGQGGQETQYF.

The rearrangement links TRBV25-1 to TRBJ2-7; 11 nucleotides agree with TRBD2. The trim removed 5 bases at V and 2 bases at J, leaving 5 bases unmatched. This CDR3 region has 15 residues. From germline, CDR1 is MGHDK and CDR2 SYGVNS. CDR3 sequence reads: CASSIGTSGAYEQYF. The CDR3 DNA sequence: TGTGCCAGCAGTATAGGGACTAGCGGCGCCTACGAGCAGTACTTC.

This chain links TRBV24-1 with TRBJ2-5, with D possibly being TRBD1 (5 bases). The CDR3 is 15 residues long. The germline V gene encodes CDR1 KGHDR and CDR2 SFDVKD. V lost 0 bases and J 2 bases, leaving 9 bases between the germline ends. CDR3 sequence reads: CATSDLRQRQETQYF. CDR3 nucleotides: TGTGCCACCAGTGATTTGCGACAGCGACAAGAGACCCAGTACTTC.

The rearrangement joins TRBV7-9 to TRBJ2-4; TRBD1 matches 10 bases. The length of the CDR3 is 17 residues. Germline assignment: CDR1 SEHNR and CDR2 FQNEAQ (reference sequence). J was trimmed by 1 base and V by 3 bases; bases with no gene match: 6. CDR3: CASSFSGTGVAKNIQYF. CDR3 DNA: TGTGCCAGCAGCTTCTCCGGGACAGGGGTTGCCAAAAACATTCAGTACTTC. Based on the CDR3 plus reference TRBV7-9 and TRBJ2-4, the full variable domain is DTGVSQNPRHKITKRGQNVTFRCDPISEHNRLYWYRQTLGQGPEFLTYFQNEAQLEKSRLLSDRFSAERPKGSFSTLEIQRTEQGDSAMYLCASSFSGTGVAKNIQYFGAGTRLSVL.

This clonotype showed up just a few times. The J gene is TRBJ1-1, the V gene TRBV7-6, with D maybe TRBD1 (5 bases). Germline V gene sequence: CDR1 SGHVS, CDR2 FNYEAQ. V lost 4 bases and J lost 6, with 18 bases in between. The CDR3 consists of 15 residues. CDR3: CASSSFLDRGAEAFF. The CDR3 bases are TGTGCCAGCAGCTCCTTCCTAGACAGAGGGGCTGAAGCTTTCTTT.

V usage is TRBV10-3 and J usage is TRBJ2-1; 9 bases map to TRBD1. The CDR3 spans 16 residues. CDR1 and CDR2 from the germline V gene are ENHRY and SYGVKD. V dropped 2 bases and J dropped 3; count of bases not matched to a gene: 5. The CDR3 DNA reads TGTGCCATCAGTGAGGGAACAGGGGGCCTCTACAATGAGCAGTTCTTC. This encodes CAISEGTGGLYNEQFF.

This clonotype showed up just a few times. The chain is built from TRBV7-2 and TRBJ1-1; TRBD1 agrees at 9 bases. The junction had 9 bases not matched to a gene; V was cut back by 5 bases and J by 5 bases. Germline values: CDR1 SGHTA, CDR2 FQGNSA. The CDR3 is 15 amino acids. In nucleotides, the CDR3 is TGTGCCAGCAGCAAGGGACAGGGATGGGTTACTGAAGCTTTCTTT. This translates into CASSKGQGWVTEAFF.

The sample holds many counts of this clonotype. This chain connects TRBV20-1 to TRBJ1-1; no definite D call. Germline V lookup: CDR1 DFQATT, CDR2 SNEGSKA (reference sequence). V dropped 2 bases and J dropped 5 bases, with 15 bases sitting between them. CDR3 size: 14 residues. The DNA of the CDR3 is TGCAGTGCTAGAAGCGCGGGTGGAGGAACTGAAGCTTTCTTT. Amino acids: CSARSAGGGTEAFF.

This clonotype was recorded only once. The genes are TRBV20-1 and TRBJ2-1; 13 nucleotides line up with TRBD2. V dropped 5 bases and J dropped 10; count of bases not matched to a gene: 11. The germline V gene encodes CDR1 DFQATT and CDR2 SNEGSKA (reference sequence). The CDR3 covers 15 residues. For the CDR3, the DNA is TGCAGTGCTTATACTAGCGGGAGGGCCACGGGGGAGCAGTTCTTC. It is translated as CSAYTSGRATGEQFF.

Only a few counts were recorded for this clonotype. The V call is TRBV12-3 or TRBV12-4, the J call TRBJ2-5; TRBD1 might be the D (5 bases). The CDR3 spans 11 residues. Trimming removed 2 bases from V and 12 bases from J, with 10 bases in between. CDR3 nucleotides: TGTGCCAGCAGTTTAACCAGGGCCAAGTACTTC. It is translated as CASSLTRAKYF.

This clonotype occurred a few times. J is TRBJ2-3 and V is TRBV7-2, with 11 bases identical to TRBD2. CDR1 and CDR2 (germline): SGHTA, FQGNSA. Germline trimming cut 6 bases from V and 5 bases from J; bases unmatched to any gene: 1. This CDR3 spans 13 amino acids. The chain's CDR3 is CASRGTSGDTQYF. For the CDR3, the DNA is TGTGCCAGCAGGGGGACTAGCGGAGATACGCAGTATTTT.

This clonotype has just a few counts. The rearrangement uses TRBV5-1 and TRBJ1-2, with a weak D call TRBD1 (6 bases). CDR3 length: 15 residues. The V gene's germline CDR1 is SGHRS and CDR2 YFSETQ. V was shortened by 4 bases and J by 4 bases, with 17 bases between the two germline ends. CDR3 amino acids: CASSLEQGPSYGYTF. DNA of the CDR3: TGCGCCAGCAGCCTTGAGCAGGGGCCCTCCTATGGCTACACCTTC.

This clonotype has at least ten counts. The rearrangement uses TRBV7-6 and TRBJ2-1; D tentatively reads TRBD1 or TRBD2 (6 bases each). The CDR3 contains 15 residues. The V gene lost 6 bases and the J gene lost 7 bases, with 19 bases spanning the gap. The germline V gene has CDR1 SGHVS and CDR2 FNYEAQ. The CDR3 spells CASRRGGHRENEQFF. The CDR3 DNA is TGTGCCAGCAGACGGGGAGGCCACAGGGAGAATGAGCAGTTCTTC.

This clonotype occurred a few times. The CDR3 DNA reads TGCGCCAGCAGGGACAGGGTAGGCGAGTCCCCGGGTTCACCCCTCCACTTT. Translating it yields CASRDRVGESPGSPLHF. This sequence joins TRBV5-1 and TRBJ1-6, with TRBD1 identical over 8 bases. Germline V gene data show CDR1 as SGHRS and CDR2 as YFSETQ. The trim removed 5 bases at V and 9 bases at J, leaving 16 bases unmatched. The CDR3 has 17 residues.

This chain connects TRBV30 to TRBJ2-5; 7 bases align to TRBD2. CDR3 length equals 14 residues. The V gene end was trimmed by 1 base and the J gene end by 2 bases; junction bases not matched to a gene: 4. The germline CDR1 and CDR2 sequences are GTSNPN and SVGIG (reference sequence). CDR3 nucleotides: TGTGCCTGGAGTGCTAGCGGACTACAAGAGACCCAGTACTTC. Encoded protein: CAWSASGLQETQYF.

The chain couples TRBV12-3 or TRBV12-4 to TRBJ1-2; D is ambiguous. This CDR3 is built from 14 residues. V lost 2 bases, J lost 5 bases, and 12 bases lay in between. The CDR3 loop is CASSLNQGVYGYTF. CDR3 sequence (DNA): TGTGCCAGCAGTTTAAATCAAGGCGTTTATGGCTACACCTTC.

This clonotype was seen repeatedly, ten times or more. V gene TRBV4-2 combines with J gene TRBJ2-6, with 8 bases that match TRBD2. This CDR3 has 18 residues. Germline V lookup: CDR1 LGHNA, CDR2 YNFKEQ. Trimming cost V 0 bases and J 2 bases; bases outside gene matches: 6. This CDR3 reads CASSQDPRGAAGANVLTF. Written as DNA, the CDR3 is TGTGCCAGCAGCCAAGATCCGCGGGGGGCTGCTGGGGCCAACGTCCTGACTTTC.

This clonotype was recorded many times. The chain couples TRBV9 to TRBJ2-3; TRBD2 might be the D (6 bases). Germline V CDR1 and CDR2: SGDLS, YYNGEE. The germline V and J ends were trimmed by 0 bases and 0 bases, with 8 bases remaining between them. The CDR3 is 15 amino acids. The CDR3 nucleotides read TGTGCCAGCAGCGTAGCTGGAGGGAGCACAGATACGCAGTATTTT. Translating it yields CASSVAGGSTDTQYF. Drawing the rest from reference TRBV9 and TRBJ2-3, the complete variable domain is DSGVTQTPKHLITATGQRVTLRCSPRSGDLSVYWYQQSLDQGLQFLIQYYNGEERAKGNILERFSAQQFPDLHSELNLSSLELGDSALYFCASSVAGGSTDTQYFGPGTRLTVL.

The chain couples TRBV6-5 to TRBJ1-2; D is unclear. V lost 2 bases and J lost 2, with 18 bases in between. This CDR3 region has 17 residues. The germline V gene encodes CDR1 MNHEY and CDR2 SVGAGI. DNA for the CDR3: TGTGCCAGCAGTTACGGCTCCCGGAGGGTTCGCAACTATGGCTACACCTTC. Translated: CASSYGSRRVRNYGYTF.

This clonotype was seen repeatedly, ten times or more. The V and J genes are TRBV24-1 and TRBJ1-1, with 8 positions matching TRBD1. The junction had 5 bases not matched to a gene; V was cut back by 4 bases and J by 5 bases. The CDR3 runs to 14 residues. Germline V CDR1 and CDR2: KGHDR, SFDVKD. CDR3 in DNA: TGTGCCACCAGTGACCAGAGGACAGGGACTGAAGCTTTCTTT. Protein sequence: CATSDQRTGTEAFF.

The genes are TRBV25-1 and TRBJ2-1, with no clear D. V lost 9 bases and J 10 bases, leaving 19 bases between the germline ends. This CDR3 has 13 residues. Germline values: CDR1 MGHDK, CDR2 SYGVNS. For the CDR3, the DNA is TGTGCCAGTCGACGGACGGCCGAAGGAGAGCAGTTCTTC. Amino acid sequence: CASRRTAEGEQFF. The variable domain in full, with the rest retrieved from reference TRBV25-1 and TRBJ2-1, is EADIYQTPRYLVIGTGKKITLECSQTMGHDKMYWYQQDPGMELHLIHYSYGVNSTEKGDLSSESTVSRIRTEHFPLTLESARPSHTSQYLCASRRTAEGEQFFGPGTRLTVL.

V gene TRBV7-6 combines with J gene TRBJ2-3, with 8 bases lining up with TRBD2. The length of the CDR3 is 15 residues. Germline CDR1 SGHVS, CDR2 FNYEAQ. V was pared by 5 bases and J by 2 bases, with 6 bases of the junction left unmatched. In nucleotides, the CDR3 is TGTGCCAGCAGCCCGCTTAGCGGGAACACAGATACGCAGTATTTT. Its protein is CASSPLSGNTDTQYF. The entire variable domain, with the rest obtained from reference TRBV7-6 and TRBJ2-3, is as follows: GAGVSQSPRYKVTKRGQDVALRCDPISGHVSLYWYRQALGQGPEFLTYFNYEAQQDKSGLPNDRFSAERPEGSISTLTIQRTEQRDSAMYRCASSPLSGNTDTQYFGPGTRLTVL.

V usage is TRBV11-3 and J usage is TRBJ2-5, with D unclear. The CDR3 sequence is 13 residues long. Germline CDR1 reads SGHNT; CDR2 reads YENEEA. Trimming left V 5 bases short and J 4 bases short, with 11 bases between. The chain's CDR3 is CASSPFGVETQYF. The DNA of the CDR3 is TGTGCCAGCAGCCCGTTTGGGGTAGAGACCCAGTACTTC.